These 9 T cell receptor beta chains came from one sample sequenced in a study of radiotherapy plus CTLA-4 blockade in lung cancer. Profiling relied on immunoSEQ multiplex PCR, and the TCRdb table lists in-frame clones only, not all of them. The sample yields about 86,000 clones, roughly four fifths seen once. The sample consisted of peripheral blood, taken from a patient treated with radiotherapy plus ipilimumab. The receptors derive from a human donor with non-small cell lung cancer who had stable disease on radiotherapy plus ipilimumab.

The rearrangement links TRBV6-5 to TRBJ2-1; the D is unclear. The CDR3 runs 11 residues. The germline gives CDR1 MNHEY, CDR2 SVGAGI. Trimming removed 8 bases from V and 6 bases from J, with 8 bases in between. The CDR3 here is CASRLGNEQFF. CDR3 sequence (DNA): TGTGCCAGCCGACTTGGCAATGAGCAGTTCTTC.

The chain couples TRBV5-4 to TRBJ1-1; D is possibly TRBD1 (5 bases). The CDR3 is 14 amino acids. Germline CDR1 is SGHNT and CDR2 is YYREEE (reference sequence). Trimming left V 4 bases short and J 3 bases short, with 13 bases between. The CDR3 sequence is CASSRRSGDTEAFF. The CDR3 coding sequence is TGTGCCAGCAGCCGACGATCGGGGGACACTGAAGCTTTCTTT.

The chain is built from TRBV5-1 and TRBJ2-7, with D uncertain. The CDR3 loop spans 15 amino acids. The V gene's germline CDR1 is SGHRS and CDR2 YFSETQ. The ends were cut back, 4 bases at V and 0 bases at J, with 14 bases in the middle. This CDR3 is CASSATGFSSYEQYF. Here the CDR3 DNA reads TGCGCCAGCAGCGCCACTGGGTTTAGCTCCTACGAGCAGTACTTC. The full variable domain, its missing parts supplied by reference TRBV5-1 and TRBJ2-7, is KAGVTQTPRYLIKTRGQQVTLSCSPISGHRSVSWYQQTPGQGLQFLFEYFSETQRNKGNFPGRFSGRQFSNSRSEMNVSTLELGDSALYLCASSATGFSSYEQYFGPGTRLTVT.

The J gene is TRBJ1-3, the V gene TRBV18, with D perhaps matching TRBD1 (6 bases). CDR1 and CDR2 from the germline V gene are KGHSH and LQKENI. The CDR3 is 16 residues long. V lost 6 bases to trimming and J lost 4 bases, with 19 bases between them. The CDR3 here is CASSTTGAAQGNTIYF. The DNA of the CDR3 is TGTGCCAGCTCTACCACGGGGGCAGCCCAGGGAAACACCATATATTTT.

The chain combines TRBV6-1 with TRBJ1-4, with D possibly matching TRBD1 (6 bases). Germline-derived CDR1 and CDR2 are MNHNS and SASEGT. The V end was cut by 1 base, the J end by 8 bases, with 14 bases between. The CDR3 runs to 15 residues. CDR3 sequence (DNA): TGTGCCAGCAGTGAAGGGCCGCCAGGGGCCGAAAAACTGTTTTTT. Translated, it gives CASSEGPPGAEKLFF.

The genes are TRBV18 and TRBJ2-3; the D gene is possibly TRBD2 (6 bases). Germline values: CDR1 KGHSH, CDR2 LQKENI. The CDR3 sequence is 15 residues long. The V end was cut by 0 bases, the J end by 6 bases, with 13 bases between. CDR3 amino acids: CASSPPRGALDTQYF. The CDR3 bases are TGTGCCAGCTCACCACCGCGCGGGGCTCTGGATACGCAGTATTTT.

Comments on this clone: The sample contains more than one DNA sequence encoding this CDR3. This chain joins TRBV9 and TRBJ2-3, with D perhaps TRBD2 (6 bases). Germline V gene data show CDR1 as SGDLS and CDR2 as YYNGEE. The V end was cut by 2 bases, the J end by 6 bases, with 10 bases between. This CDR3 has 13 amino acids. CDR3 loop: CASSVGGADTQYF. The CDR3 coding sequence is TGTGCCAGCAGCGTTGGCGGGGCCGATACGCAGTATTTT.

The J gene is TRBJ2-7, the V gene TRBV28; 8 bases fit TRBD1. V shed 4 bases and J 0 bases; nucleotides not matched to a gene: 5. This CDR3 spans 15 amino acids. Germline V gene data show CDR1 as MDHEN and CDR2 as SYDVKM. The CDR3 here is CASSSSGTGSYEQYF. The CDR3 DNA is TGTGCCAGCAGTTCATCCGGGACAGGCTCCTACGAGCAGTACTTC.

The chain employs TRBV27 and TRBJ1-1; tentatively, D is TRBD1 (6 bases). V was cut by 1 base and J by 1 base, with 7 bases left in between. Germline-derived CDR1 and CDR2 are MNHEY and SMNVEV (reference sequence). The CDR3 is 14 residues long. The CDR3 sequence: CASSLLDRNTEAFF. CDR3 DNA sequence: TGTGCCAGCAGTTTATTGGACAGGAACACTGAAGCTTTCTTT.